This record covers a single T cell receptor beta chain. No antigen is known for it. The data were produced by immunoSEQ multiplex PCR, yet TCRdb's version contains in-frame clones alone and is incomplete. The profile covers some 2.4 million clones, with approximately 93% appearing a single time and approximately 0.37% taken by the ten largest. The CDR3 contains 15 residues. The V and J ends lost 6 bases and 5 bases respectively, with 19 bases between them. Germline assignment: CDR1 MDHEN and CDR2 SYDVKM. The healthy adult donors were HIV-negative and reported no recent acute infections or vaccinations. Into CD45RA+ naive and CD45RA-negative memory subsets, the CD4+ cells were split. The data derive from a study of shared clonotypes between healthy human individuals. Notes on the study in general: What naive subsets generally showed was a larger estimated richness than memory subsets showed.

The sequenced sample was naive CD4+ T cells from PBMCs. Subset denoted: CD45RA+ positively selected. The chain joins TRBV28 to TRBJ2-5; D is unresolved. This TCR was recovered from a man between 18 and 35 years old in good health. Some clones in this sample may be carry-over from other donors' samples. The CDR3 loop is CASSTDTPRPETQYF. The CDR3, as DNA: TGTGCCAGCAGCACAGACACCCCCCGGCCGGAGACCCAGTACTTC.